This T cell receptor (beta chain) was captured in a study of OX40 agonist ivuxolimab in advanced cancers. Across the whole study: Dose-escalation subjects each had hepatocellular carcinoma, melanoma, renal cell or head and neck cancer. Study outcomes and limitations: Doses of 0.1 to 3.0 mg/kg were accompanied by clonal expansion of CD4+ and CD8+ blood T cells by week 6.

On this clone itself: Its matching antigen is unknown.

The CDR3 spans 13 residues. The germline CDR1 and CDR2 sequences are SNHLY and FYNNEI. Trimming took 6 bases from V and 7 from J, leaving 16 bases between them. Assay: immunoSEQ multiplex PCR; the TCRdb copy retains only in-frame clones and omits some. The profile shows approximately 18,000 clones, under 90% of them singletons. Baseline, cycle 4 day 1, and cycle 7 day 1 were the blood sampling points. The sample consisted of CD4+ or CD8+ T cells sorted from blood, taken in a trial of the OX40 agonist ivuxolimab. The chain has TRBV2 and TRBJ2-7, with D perhaps matching TRBD1 (5 bases). This clonotype was obtained from an adult with an advanced solid tumor such as melanoma, head and neck, liver or kidney cancer. CDR3 in DNA: TGTGCCAGCAGAGAAAACACAGGAAAGGAGCAGTACTTC. Translating gives CASRENTGKEQYF.